Each of the 31 T cell receptor beta chains below was sequenced from the same sample in a study of glioma-infiltrating T cells after dendritic cell vaccination. Libraries were prepared by immunoSEQ multiplex PCR; TCRdb keeps only in-frame clonotypes and omits some of them. In the table there are some 100,000 clones, about 79% of which are singletons. Source: blood, taken before dendritic cell vaccination. Receptors were obtained from a human donor with glioblastoma.

This clone was seen a handful of times. J is TRBJ2-1 and V is TRBV28; 8 bases agree with TRBD2. J gave up 5 bases and V 5 bases, and 5 bases lay outside the gene matches. In germline, CDR1 is MDHEN, CDR2 SYDVKM. The CDR3 has 14 residues. The CDR3 DNA reads as TGTGCCAGCAGTCGTATAGCGGGGCACAATGAGCAGTTCTTC. Encoded protein: CASSRIAGHNEQFF.

V is TRBV19 and J is TRBJ2-1; TRBD2 agrees at 9 bases. This CDR3 has 17 amino acids. Germline V gene lookup returns CDR1 LNHDA and CDR2 SQIVND (reference sequence). V lost 8 bases and J lost 6; bases outside the gene matches: 17. The DNA of the CDR3 is TGTGCCAGTGGGCCCCCCTTGGCTAGCGGGATAACCAATGAGCAGTTCTTC. This sequence encodes CASGPPLASGITNEQFF.

V usage is TRBV7-3 and J usage is TRBJ2-1; 12 bases are shared with TRBD1. The V gene end was trimmed by 5 bases and the J gene end by 7 bases; junction bases not matched to a gene: 9. The CDR3 consists of 16 residues. Germline loops: CDR1 SGHTA, CDR2 FQGTGA. The CDR3 spells CASSLGTGGYSNEQFF. The DNA for the CDR3 is TGTGCCAGCAGCCTCGGGACAGGGGGCTATAGTAATGAGCAGTTCTTC.

The genes are TRBV5-1 and TRBJ1-1, with 9 bases lining up with TRBD1. In germline, CDR1 is SGHRS, CDR2 YFSETQ. The trim removed 5 bases at V and 4 bases at J, leaving 6 bases unmatched. This CDR3 has 14 residues. CDR3 coding DNA: TGCGCCAGCAGGATAGGACAGGGGAGCACTGAAGCTTTCTTT. Its protein is CASRIGQGSTEAFF.

In this sample, this clone turned up once. The V gene is TRBV6-6, the J gene TRBJ2-7; 10 bases fit TRBD2. CDR1 and CDR2 (germline): MNHNY, SVGAGI (reference sequence). The CDR3 spans 15 residues. With V trimmed by 4 bases and J by 2 bases, 5 bases remained unmatched. This chain's CDR3 is CASSSPLAGTYEQYF. CDR3 in DNA: TGTGCCAGCAGTTCCCCACTAGCGGGAACCTACGAGCAGTACTTC.

The chain joins TRBV2 to TRBJ2-5, with 10 bases identical to TRBD1. J gave up 6 bases and V 8 bases, and 3 bases lay outside the gene matches. Germline CDR1 is SNHLY and CDR2 is FYNNEI. The CDR3 length is 12 residues. The CDR3 loop reads CASGQGGKTQYF. The CDR3 DNA is TGTGCCAGCGGACAGGGGGGAAAGACCCAGTACTTC.

The chain has TRBV27 and TRBJ2-7; TRBD1 is a possible D gene (6 bases). V dropped 1 base and J dropped 5 bases, with 12 bases sitting between them. CDR1 is MNHEY and CDR2 is SMNVEV in the germline V gene (reference sequence). The CDR3 length is 14 residues. The CDR3 loop is CASSLWQGNHEQYF. The CDR3, as DNA: TGTGCCAGCAGTTTATGGCAGGGGAACCACGAGCAGTACTTC.

The gene calls are TRBV11-2 and TRBJ2-3; perhaps TRBD1 as D (5 bases). CDR1 is SGHAT and CDR2 is FQNNGV in the germline V gene. V lost 3 bases and J lost 2, with 9 bases in between. CDR3 length: 14 amino acids. This chain's CDR3 is CASSFGQSTDTQYF. Written as DNA, the CDR3 is TGTGCCAGCAGCTTCGGACAATCCACAGATACGCAGTATTTT.

The rearrangement joins TRBV5-1 to TRBJ1-1, with D possibly being TRBD1 (5 bases). Trimming removed 8 bases at V and 5 bases at J, with 16 bases between. The length of the CDR3 is 13 residues. The germline gives CDR1 SGHRS, CDR2 YFSETQ. CDR3 sequence (DNA): TGCGCCAGTGCTCAGGGTGGGGGGACTGAAGCTTTCTTT. The encoded protein is CASAQGGGTEAFF.

The chain employs TRBV30 and TRBJ1-3; 12 bases are a match to TRBD1. Germline CDR1 reads GTSNPN; CDR2 reads SVGIG (reference sequence). This CDR3 has 18 amino acids. Unmatched junction bases numbered 9, after V lost 0 bases and J lost 3 bases. DNA of the CDR3: TGTGCCTGGAGTGTAAGGGGACAGGGGGCATCGCGTGGAAACACCATATATTTT. This gives the protein CAWSVRGQGASRGNTIYF. Full variable domain (rest looked up from reference TRBV30 and TRBJ1-3): SQTIHQWPATLVQPVGSPLSLECTVEGTSNPNLYWYRQAAGRGLQLLFYSVGIGQISSEVPQNLSASRPQDRQFILSSKKLLLSDSGFYLCAWSVRGQGASRGNTIYFGEGSWLTVV.

This clone has ten or more counts. CDR3 sequence (DNA): TGTGCCAGTAGTATAGAAGACAGGGGAGGGCTCACAGATACGCAGTATTTT. This gives the protein CASSIEDRGGLTDTQYF. The rearrangement uses TRBV19 and TRBJ2-3; D possibly corresponds to TRBD1 (8 bases). Per germline, CDR1 LNHDA and CDR2 SQIVND (reference sequence). The V end was cut by 0 bases, the J end by 2 bases, with 15 bases between. This CDR3 contains 17 residues.

CDR3 region: CASSLDPTDNNEQFF. CDR3 sequence (DNA): TGTGCCAGCAGCTTAGATCCGACAGATAACAATGAGCAGTTCTTC. This chain connects TRBV11-2 to TRBJ2-1, with D tentatively TRBD1 (5 bases). The CDR3 is 15 amino acids. The V end was cut by 0 bases, the J end by 5 bases, with 11 bases between. Germline V gene data show CDR1 as SGHAT and CDR2 as FQNNGV. Full variable domain (missing parts from reference TRBV11-2 and TRBJ2-1): EAGVAQSPRYKIIEKRQSVAFWCNPISGHATLYWYQQILGQGPKLLIQFQNNGVVDDSQLPKDRFSAERLKGVDSTLKIQPAKLEDSAVYLCASSLDPTDNNEQFFGPGTRLTVL.

The genes are TRBV11-2 and TRBJ1-2; D not resolved. In germline, CDR1 is SGHAT, CDR2 FQNNGV. This CDR3 has 14 amino acids. Trimming stripped 0 bases from V and 5 bases from J, with 10 bases between. This chain's CDR3 is CASSLDGQVYGYTF. CDR3 nucleotides: TGTGCCAGCAGCTTAGATGGTCAGGTATATGGCTACACCTTC.

This clone was counted once. This chain uses TRBV5-1 with TRBJ1-2, with TRBD1 matching over 8 bases. Trimming at V came to 3 bases and at J to 6 bases, leaving 13 bases not matched to a gene. The germline gives CDR1 SGHRS, CDR2 YFSETQ. There are 16 residues in the CDR3. CDR3 coding DNA: TGCGCCAGCAGCTGGGCAGGGGGCTCGGGGTCTCATGGCTACACCTTC. This encodes CASSWAGGSGSHGYTF.

The chain couples TRBV5-5 to TRBJ1-2; 10 bases agree with TRBD1. This CDR3 is built from 13 residues. Germline values: CDR1 SGHKS, CDR2 YYEKEE (reference sequence). V shed 6 bases, J shed 6 bases, and the junction held 5 bases outside the gene matches. The CDR3 coding sequence is TGTGCCAGCAATCGACAGGGGGCAGATGGCTACACCTTC. Protein: CASNRQGADGYTF.

The chain uses TRBV9 and TRBJ1-6, with a tentative D call TRBD1 (6 bases). V was trimmed by 3 bases and J by 4 bases, leaving 14 bases between them. CDR3 length: 16 amino acids. Per germline, CDR1 SGDLS and CDR2 YYNGEE. This chain's CDR3 is CASSAGGTSYNSPLHF. The CDR3 region has the DNA TGTGCCAGCAGCGCGGGGGGGACATCTTATAATTCACCCCTCCACTTT.

The chain combines TRBV15 with TRBJ2-4; TRBD1 matches at 7 bases. The germline V gene has CDR1 LNHNV and CDR2 YYDKDF (reference sequence). CDR3 length equals 18 residues. The V and J ends lost 0 bases and 7 bases, in that order; junction bases with no gene match: 15. The CDR3 DNA follows: TGTGCCACCAGCAGAGATCCACACCGTCTCGACAGGGTCAACATTCAGTACTTC. It specifies CATSRDPHRLDRVNIQYF.

The chain uses TRBV5-4 and TRBJ2-1, with 12 nucleotides matching TRBD2. The CDR3 contains 18 residues. With V trimmed by 4 bases and J by 0 bases, 8 bases remained unmatched. CDR1 and CDR2 (germline): SGHNT, YYREEE (reference sequence). The CDR3 loop is CASSGGLAGFSSYNEQFF. CDR3 bases: TGTGCCAGCAGCGGAGGACTAGCGGGGTTCAGCTCCTACAATGAGCAGTTCTTC.

The chain employs TRBV30 and TRBJ1-2; D uncertain. CDR3 length equals 14 residues. The ends were cut back, 0 bases at V and 6 bases at J, with 14 bases in the middle. Germline V gives CDR1 GTSNPN, CDR2 SVGIG (reference sequence). CDR3 nucleotides: TGTGCCTGGAGTGTCGAACGCGTCGTGGATGGCTACACCTTC. It codes for CAWSVERVVDGYTF.

The chain has TRBV7-6 and TRBJ1-4; D may be TRBD1 (5 bases). The CDR3 has 17 amino acids. V gave up 5 bases and J gave up 7 bases, with 23 bases separating them. Germline CDR1 is SGHVS and CDR2 is FNYEAQ. The CDR3 DNA reads TGTGCCAGCAGCCACAGAAAAGGGGATGGTTCGGCTGAAAAACTGTTTTTT. Its protein is CASSHRKGDGSAEKLFF.

The chain couples TRBV5-5 to TRBJ2-7, with D possibly TRBD1 on 6 matching bases. CDR1 and CDR2 (germline): SGHKS, YYEKEE (reference sequence). Trimming removed 3 bases from V and 6 bases from J, with 16 bases in between. The CDR3 extends over 14 amino acids. The DNA for the CDR3 is TGTGCCAGCAGCTCTGGACAGAAGGCCGGCGAGCAGTACTTC. Its protein is CASSSGQKAGEQYF.

V is TRBV5-1 and J is TRBJ2-1; 9 nucleotides align to TRBD2. This CDR3 is 16 amino acids long. The V gene end was trimmed by 0 bases and the J gene end by 1 base; junction bases not matched to a gene: 2. CDR1 is SGHRS and CDR2 is YFSETQ in the germline V gene. CDR3 residues: CASSLVAGVSYNEQFF. In DNA form, the CDR3 reads TGCGCCAGCAGCTTGGTAGCGGGAGTATCCTACAATGAGCAGTTCTTC. The variable domain in full, completed from reference TRBV5-1 and TRBJ2-1, reads KAGVTQTPRYLIKTRGQQVTLSCSPISGHRSVSWYQQTPGQGLQFLFEYFSETQRNKGNFPGRFSGRQFSNSRSEMNVSTLELGDSALYLCASSLVAGVSYNEQFFGPGTRLTVL.

This chain uses TRBV6-5 with TRBJ2-1; TRBD2 matches at 16 bases. The germline gives CDR1 MNHEY, CDR2 SVGAGI. V shed 4 bases and J 10 bases; nucleotides not matched to a gene: 4. The CDR3 loop spans 15 amino acids. The CDR3 nucleotides read TGTGCCAGCAGTTCGGGGACTAGCGGGAGGGGCGAGCAGTTCTTC. Protein product: CASSSGTSGRGEQFF.

The sample holds a few counts of this clone. The chain couples TRBV6-5 to TRBJ2-7; the match to TRBD2 covers 13 bases. Unmatched junction bases numbered 6, after V lost 6 bases and J lost 4 bases. The germline V gene encodes CDR1 MNHEY and CDR2 SVGAGI. This CDR3 region has 15 residues. CDR3 residues: CASSPTSGRGYEQYF. In DNA form, the CDR3 reads TGTGCCAGCAGCCCAACTAGCGGGAGGGGGTACGAGCAGTACTTC.

The chain links TRBV14 to TRBJ1-2, with D maybe TRBD1 (5 bases). The CDR3 extends over 13 amino acids. Per germline, CDR1 SGHDN and CDR2 FVKESK. The V and J ends lost 1 base and 7 bases respectively, with 10 bases between them. The CDR3 is CASSQGQFSGYTF. The DNA of the CDR3 is TGTGCCAGCAGCCAAGGACAGTTTAGTGGCTACACCTTC.

This chain connects TRBV29-1 to TRBJ2-7; 9 positions agree with TRBD2. The length of the CDR3 is 16 residues. Germline lookup yields CDR1 SQVTM and CDR2 ANQGSEA. J lost 1 base, V lost 3 bases, and 10 bases had no gene match. DNA of the CDR3: TGCAGCGTTGACGTCTCACTAGCGGGCAGATCCTACGAGCAGTACTTC. Translation: CSVDVSLAGRSYEQYF.

In its sample, this clone was seen a few times. The V gene is TRBV27, the J gene TRBJ2-7; 7 bases match TRBD1. J was trimmed by 0 bases and V by 6 bases; bases with no gene match: 8. CDR3 length: 15 amino acids. Germline CDR1 is MNHEY and CDR2 is SMNVEV (reference sequence). The CDR3, as DNA: TGTGCCAGCAGCCAAGACAGGGCTAGCTCCTACGAGCAGTACTTC. Amino acid sequence: CASSQDRASSYEQYF.

The chain links TRBV7-9 to TRBJ2-5; 7 bases align to TRBD2. The CDR3 contains 13 residues. After removal of 1 base from V and 5 bases from J, the junction contained 1 base not matched to a gene. Germline assignment: CDR1 SEHNR and CDR2 FQNEAQ (reference sequence). The CDR3 DNA sequence: TGTGCCAGCAGCTTAGACGGGAGGGAGACCCAGTACTTC. It translates to CASSLDGRETQYF. Full variable domain (remainder filled in from reference TRBV7-9 and TRBJ2-5): DTGVSQNPRHKITKRGQNVTFRCDPISEHNRLYWYRQTLGQGPEFLTYFQNEAQLEKSRLLSDRFSAERPKGSFSTLEIQRTEQGDSAMYLCASSLDGRETQYFGPGTRLLVL.

The chain recombines TRBV4-2 with TRBJ1-5, with 9 bases aligning to TRBD1. Per the germline V gene, CDR1 is LGHNA and CDR2 is YNFKEQ. CDR3 length equals 15 residues. The V segment lost 4 bases and the J segment 5 bases; nucleotides outside the gene matches: 6. CDR3 bases: TGTGCCAGCAGCCGACGGACAGGGGATTATCAGCCCCAGCATTTT. Encoded protein: CASSRRTGDYQPQHF.

V is TRBV6-6 and J is TRBJ2-3; D uncertain. This CDR3 spans 12 amino acids. Trimming stripped 1 base from V and 4 bases from J, with 3 bases between. Germline lookup yields CDR1 MNHNY and CDR2 SVGAGI (reference sequence). The CDR3 nucleotides read TGTGCCAGCAGTTACTACTCAGATACGCAGTATTTT. Translation: CASSYYSDTQYF.

This clone was seen a handful of times. The chain links TRBV4-1 to TRBJ2-2, with D perhaps TRBD2 (7 bases). Germline V gene sequence: CDR1 MGHRA, CDR2 YSYEKL. This CDR3 has 16 amino acids. V dropped 5 bases and J dropped 4 bases, with 17 bases sitting between them. The DNA of the CDR3 is TGCGCCAGCAGCTCGAGGGAGGGAGGGGGCACCGGGGAGCTGTTTTTT. Residues: CASSSREGGGTGELFF.